Following are 15 T cell receptor beta chains from one sample sequenced in a study of OX40 agonist ivuxolimab in advanced cancers. The assay was immunoSEQ multiplex PCR, and TCRdb's table has in-frame clones only and misses some. The sample has 75,000 to 90,000 clones, around 85% seen once. The starting material was CD4+ or CD8+ T cells sorted from blood, obtained in a trial of the OX40 agonist ivuxolimab. The receptors derive from an adult with an advanced solid tumor such as melanoma, head and neck, liver or kidney cancer.

This chain connects TRBV5-1 to TRBJ2-7; no firm D call. The CDR3 is made up of 14 amino acids. Trimming removed 4 bases at V and 0 bases at J, with 11 bases between. Germline values: CDR1 SGHRS, CDR2 YFSETQ. The CDR3 nucleotides are TGCGCCAGCAGCCCCGACGGGCACTCCTACGAGCAGTACTTC. Amino acids: CASSPDGHSYEQYF.

The V gene is TRBV15, the J gene TRBJ2-5; D remains ambiguous. Germline CDR1 LNHNV, CDR2 YYDKDF (reference sequence). The V end was cut by 1 base, the J end by 0 bases, with 3 bases between. This CDR3 has 13 residues. The CDR3 loop reads CATSRGHQETQYF. The CDR3 DNA follows: TGTGCCACCAGCAGAGGACACCAAGAGACCCAGTACTTC.

This chain connects TRBV2 to TRBJ2-1; 12 positions agree with TRBD2. J gave up 7 bases and V 4 bases, and 5 bases lay outside the gene matches. CDR1 SNHLY and CDR2 FYNNEI come from the germline V gene. This CDR3 contains 15 residues. In nucleotides, the CDR3 is TGTGCCAGCAGTGGAACTAGCGGGGGGAGGAATGAGCAGTTCTTC. As protein: CASSGTSGGRNEQFF.

This clone was counted a single time. The chain couples TRBV7-9 to TRBJ2-1, with 9 nucleotides matching TRBD2. After removal of 7 bases from V and 2 bases from J, the junction contained 12 bases not matched to a gene. This CDR3 contains 17 residues. CDR1 and CDR2 (germline): SEHNR, FQNEAQ (reference sequence). CDR3 amino acids: CASTQRRAGGTYNEQFF. The CDR3 DNA is TGTGCCAGCACCCAGAGACGAGCGGGGGGTACCTACAATGAGCAGTTCTTC.

This clone was seen a few times. The chain links TRBV7-9 to TRBJ1-5; perhaps TRBD1 as D (5 bases). Germline V gene sequence: CDR1 SEHNR, CDR2 FQNEAQ (reference sequence). With 3 bases removed from V and 0 bases from J, the gap between germline ends came to 18 bases. This CDR3 is built from 18 residues. CDR3 sequence: CASSLVPTGSVSNQPQHF. The DNA of the CDR3 is TGTGCCAGCAGCTTGGTCCCCACAGGCTCGGTTAGCAATCAGCCCCAGCATTTT.

This chain uses TRBV18 with TRBJ2-2; 7 nucleotides agree with TRBD1. CDR1 is KGHSH and CDR2 is LQKENI in the germline V gene. The CDR3 spans 15 residues. Losses at the gene ends were 4 bases for V and 1 base for J; bases not matched to a gene: 3. CDR3 residues: CASSQQGLNTGELFF. The DNA for the CDR3 is TGTGCCAGCTCACAACAGGGGTTGAACACCGGGGAGCTGTTTTTT.

V usage is TRBV7-3 and J usage is TRBJ2-5; D remains unclear. CDR1 and CDR2 (germline): SGHTA, FQGTGA. The CDR3 has 14 amino acids. V was clipped by 3 bases and J by 4 bases, with 12 bases between them. CDR3 loop: CASSFGPPPETQYF. Here the CDR3 DNA reads TGTGCCAGCAGCTTCGGGCCTCCCCCAGAGACCCAGTACTTC.

This clone has a single count. The chain has TRBV7-9 and TRBJ2-1; no clear D. There are 13 residues in the CDR3. Germline lookup yields CDR1 SEHNR and CDR2 FQNEAQ (reference sequence). The V end was cut by 9 bases, the J end by 5 bases, with 14 bases between. The CDR3 protein is CASPLLGDNEQFF. CDR3 coding DNA: TGTGCCAGTCCCCTGTTAGGTGACAATGAGCAGTTCTTC.

Points on this clone: The sample has other DNA sequences that encode this CDR3 too. V gene TRBV7-9 combines with J gene TRBJ1-2; weak D call: TRBD1 (5 bases). Per the germline V gene, CDR1 is SEHNR and CDR2 is FQNEAQ (reference sequence). V was cut by 1 base and J by 6 bases, with 6 bases left in between. The CDR3 is made up of 12 amino acids. CDR3 nucleotide sequence: TGTGCCAGCAGCTTAGAAGGGGATGGCTACACCTTC. As protein: CASSLEGDGYTF.

The rearrangement joins TRBV5-4 to TRBJ1-3; a weak D match, TRBD1 (6 bases). Germline V gives CDR1 SGHNT, CDR2 YYREEE (reference sequence). Trimming took 2 bases from V and 0 from J, leaving 6 bases between them. There are 14 residues in the CDR3. The CDR3 region is CASSLGGSGNTIYF. DNA for the CDR3: TGTGCCAGCAGCTTAGGGGGCTCTGGAAACACCATATATTTT.

The chain couples TRBV6-4 to TRBJ2-7; 9 bases align to TRBD2. This CDR3 spans 15 amino acids. CDR1 MRHNA and CDR2 SNTAGT come from the germline V gene. V trimming: 4 bases; J trimming: 2 bases; junction bases outside the gene matches: 6. The CDR3 loop reads CASSVLAGGAYEQYF. In DNA, the CDR3 is TGTGCCAGCAGTGTACTCGCGGGGGGGGCCTACGAGCAGTACTTC.

V usage is TRBV11-2 and J usage is TRBJ2-1; the match to TRBD1 covers 7 bases. The CDR3 has 16 amino acids. Germline values: CDR1 SGHAT, CDR2 FQNNGV. J was trimmed by 8 bases and V by 7 bases; bases with no gene match: 17. Here the CDR3 reads CASTPQWDSRIHEQFF. CDR3 DNA: TGTGCCAGCACCCCTCAGTGGGACAGCAGAATCCATGAGCAGTTCTTC.

This clone was seen more than once but under ten times. The chain links TRBV6-5 to TRBJ2-7; 7 bases are a match to TRBD1. Germline V CDR1 and CDR2: MNHEY, SVGAGI. CDR3 size: 14 residues. The V and J ends lost 0 bases and 5 bases, in that order; junction bases with no gene match: 4. The CDR3, as DNA: TGTGCCAGCAGTTACTCGACAGGGTCCCACGAGCAGTACTTC. This translates into CASSYSTGSHEQYF.

This clone came up a few times. The chain uses TRBV6-1 and TRBJ1-2, with unresolved D. The ends were cut back, 1 base at V and 7 bases at J, with 10 bases in the middle. The CDR3 runs 13 residues. In germline, CDR1 is MNHNS, CDR2 SASEGT. The CDR3 sequence is CASSEVDGSGYTF. As DNA, the CDR3 is TGTGCCAGCAGTGAAGTGGATGGCTCTGGCTACACCTTC.

This sequence joins TRBV27 and TRBJ2-7; D is unresolved. CDR3 length: 13 amino acids. The V and J ends lost 1 base and 0 bases respectively, with 4 bases between them. Germline V lookup: CDR1 MNHEY, CDR2 SMNVEV (reference sequence). In DNA, the CDR3 is TGTGCCAGCAGTTTATACAGCTCCTACGAGCAGTACTTC. Translation: CASSLYSSYEQYF.